The subject of this entry is one TCR beta chain. The sample is drawn from a study of T cells after yellow fever vaccination. Study summary: Libraries from low-cell-number fractions were prepared with the SMART-Seq v4 Ultra Low Input RNA kit. General study results and limits: There was a possibility that FACS-sorted repertoires contained abundant clonotypes contaminating from the bulk population. Faster peaking, at day 5 versus 15, marked a secondary response that was weaker.

The CDR3 spans 13 residues. Trimming left V 3 bases short and J 7 bases short, with 13 bases between. Germline V CDR1 and CDR2: WNHNN, SYGVQD (reference sequence). By 5'RACE template switching, TCR cDNA was produced, with a universal primer site and UMIs added in the process. TCRdb called the 5' RACE reads again in MiXCR, with one record for every CDR3 protein. The sample includes 50,000 to 65,000 distinct CDR3 sequences, 6.5% to 8% of them seen just once. This rearrangement joins TRBV10-1 to TRBJ2-7; D gene unclear. This specimen consisted of CD8+ T cells not binding an NS4B(214-222) dextramer, sorted from PBMCs, obtained around 45 days after the first yellow fever vaccination. This clonotype was sampled from a man in his late teens or twenties who received the YFV17D yellow fever vaccine. The CDR3 region is CASSDLTLGEQYF. The CDR3 DNA follows: TGCGCCAGCAGTGATTTGACTCTCGGGGAGCAGTACTTC.